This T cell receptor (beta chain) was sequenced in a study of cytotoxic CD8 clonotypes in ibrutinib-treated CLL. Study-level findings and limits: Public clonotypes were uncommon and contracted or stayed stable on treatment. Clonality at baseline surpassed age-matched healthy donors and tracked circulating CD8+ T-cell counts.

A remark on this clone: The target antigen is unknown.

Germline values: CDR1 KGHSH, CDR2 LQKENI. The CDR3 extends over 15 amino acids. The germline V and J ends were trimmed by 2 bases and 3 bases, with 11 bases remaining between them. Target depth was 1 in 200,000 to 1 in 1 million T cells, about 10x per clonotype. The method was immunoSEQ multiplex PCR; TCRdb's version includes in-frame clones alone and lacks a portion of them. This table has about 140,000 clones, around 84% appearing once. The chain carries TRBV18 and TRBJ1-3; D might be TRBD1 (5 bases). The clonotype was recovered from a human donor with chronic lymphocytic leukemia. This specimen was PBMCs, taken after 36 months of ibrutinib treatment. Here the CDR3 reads CASSPIDSLGNTIYF. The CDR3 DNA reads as TGTGCCAGCTCACCAATCGACAGCCTTGGAAACACCATATATTTT.